This TCR gamma chain was captured in a study of gamma delta lymphoproliferative disorders and STAT genes. Study-wide background: The EuroClonality-NGS protocol was used to prepare delta libraries.

TCRdb fed the multiplex PCR reads to CATT. The sample carries roughly 1,400 gamma-chain clones, approximately 9.8% recorded once. Study-wide results and caveats: Low-frequency NGS calls may be less specific; leukemic clone sharing needs confirmation. Patient-control comparisons may be limited by differing T cell maturation stages.

V shed 5 bases and J 3 bases; nucleotides not matched to a gene: 4. The CDR3 has 12 amino acids. The germline V gene encodes CDR1 EGSTGY and CDR2 YDSYTSSV. PBMCs from patients and controls supplied the genomic DNA for sequencing. This clone is medium-sized within its sample. The antigen remains undetermined. The sequence derives from a human donor in good health. Source material: blood. The V gene is TRGV4, the J gene TRGJ1 or TRGJ2. No J gene is reported in TCRdb; it was inferred here by comparing the DNA with germline. CDR3 residues: CATWGVYYKKLF. The CDR3 DNA is TGTGCCACCTGGGGAGTTTATTATAAGAAACTCTTT.